This note documents a single T cell receptor beta chain sequence. Synthetic TCR analog templates were spiked into each PCR. The data were produced by immunoSEQ multiplex PCR, yet TCRdb's version contains in-frame clones alone and is incomplete. The sample includes 70,000 or so clones, roughly nine tenths of them seen just once. This entry belongs to a study of PD-L1 blockade in urothelial cancer. For the study at large: The median T cell count in blood samples was 140,000 to 150,000.

V was pared by 0 bases and J by 3 bases, with 4 bases of the junction left unmatched. Looked up from germline, CDR1 is SGDLS and CDR2 is YYNGEE. The CDR3 runs 15 residues. The sequencing here drew on PBMCs, taken around atezolizumab (anti-PD-L1) treatment. The receptor was derived from a man between 60 and 70 years old with urothelial cancer. This chain joins TRBV9 and TRBJ2-7; TRBD2 matches 9 bases. In DNA form, the CDR3 reads TGTGCCAGCAGCGTAGGGCGGGAGGGTTTCTACGAGCAGTACTTC. This encodes CASSVGREGFYEQYF.